These 5 T cell receptor beta chains were all obtained from the same sample, sequenced in a study of Graves' ophthalmopathy and Graves' hyperthyroidism. As the template, RNA transcripts were used to amplify TCR beta CDR3 regions. The first-round RT-PCR employed HTBI primers together with the Qiagen OneStep RT-PCR kit. A multiplex PCR was then performed as the second round. TCRdb recomputed calls from the multiplex PCR reads with MiXCR, one row per CDR3 protein. The data hold under 350,000 distinct CDR3 sequences, with about a sixth observed a single time. Sequencing was done on a sample of peripheral blood. Receptors originate from an adult man with Graves' ophthalmopathy.

The sample holds many counts of this clonotype. The V gene is TRBV2, the J gene TRBJ1-2; 10 bases are a match to TRBD1. CDR3 length: 13 residues. From germline, CDR1 is SNHLY and CDR2 FYNNEI. The V segment lost 1 base and the J segment 7 bases; nucleotides outside the gene matches: 0. CDR3 region: CASSEGTGGGYTF. As DNA, the CDR3 is TGTGCCAGCAGTGAAGGGACAGGGGGTGGCTACACCTTC.

This clonotype was seen at least ten times. The chain joins TRBV20-1 to TRBJ2-5, with D possibly matching TRBD1 (6 bases). The CDR3 runs 17 residues. V was trimmed by 0 bases and J by 2 bases, leaving 19 bases between them. The germline V gene encodes CDR1 DFQATT and CDR2 SNEGSKA (reference sequence). The CDR3 DNA is TGCAGTGCTAGAGATTTAATTCAGGGGAATCGTCAAGAGACCCAGTACTTC. It specifies CSARDLIQGNRQETQYF.

This clonotype was observed many times. The CDR3 DNA is TGCAGTGCCGGGACAGGGCGTTTAGAAACTGAAGCTTTCTTT. It translates to CSAGTGRLETEAFF. This rearrangement joins TRBV20-1 to TRBJ1-1; TRBD1 matches 9 bases. The CDR3 length is 14 residues. The V and J ends lost 6 bases and 5 bases, in that order; junction bases with no gene match: 10. In germline, CDR1 is DFQATT, CDR2 SNEGSKA (reference sequence).

This clonotype was recorded at least ten times. The rearrangement joins TRBV15 to TRBJ1-2; D gene uncertain. The CDR3 extends over 20 amino acids. V was pared by 2 bases and J by 7 bases, with 32 bases between. CDR1 LNHNV and CDR2 YYDKDF come from the germline V gene (reference sequence). The CDR3 loop is CATSRSPSTPPDIARSGYTF. The CDR3 bases are TGTGCCACCAGCAGATCCCCCAGCACACCTCCAGATATCGCAAGGTCTGGCTACACCTTC.

This chain links TRBV29-1 with TRBJ1-6; 9 nucleotides line up with TRBD1. Germline loops: CDR1 SQVTM, CDR2 ANQGSEA. J lost 6 bases, V lost 4 bases, and 10 bases had no gene match. This CDR3 has 16 amino acids. CDR3 sequence (DNA): TGCAGCGTTGCCCTCCCGGGACAGGGTAGTAATTCACCCCTCCACTTT. It codes for CSVALPGQGSNSPLHF.